This entry lists 4 T cell receptor beta chains sequenced from one sample in a study of blood T cell repertoires in COVID-19. Sequencing used immunoSEQ multiplex PCR; TCRdb keeps in-frame clones, though not all of them. Counted here are around 130,000 clones, 70% to 85% occurring once; the ten biggest clones make up about 18%. The sequenced sample was peripheral blood. These receptors came from a woman of 80 years or more with acute or convalescent COVID-19.

The V and J genes are TRBV3-1 (or the pseudogene TRBV3-2) and TRBJ1-1; D is unclear. The germline V and J ends were trimmed by 5 bases and 1 base, with 5 bases remaining between them. This CDR3 comprises 12 residues. Germline-derived CDR1 and CDR2 are LGHDT and YNNKEL (reference sequence). The CDR3, as DNA: TGTGCCAGCAGCTCAGGGAACACTGAAGCTTTCTTT. Its protein is CASSSGNTEAFF.

This chain links TRBV5-6 with TRBJ1-6, with 9 bases that match TRBD1. V was clipped by 3 bases and J by 2 bases; unmatched bases: 3. The CDR3 is 16 residues long. Germline CDR1 is SGHDT and CDR2 is YYEEEE. The CDR3 sequence: CASSWGDRAYNSPLHF. The CDR3 nucleotides are TGTGCCAGCAGCTGGGGGGACAGGGCCTATAATTCACCCCTCCACTTT.

The genes are TRBV6-6 and TRBJ2-1, with D perhaps TRBD1 (6 bases). V gave up 0 bases and J gave up 15 bases, with 18 bases separating them. Germline CDR1 and CDR2: MNHNY and SVGAGI (reference sequence). The CDR3 contains 14 residues. The CDR3 coding sequence is TGTGCCAGCAGTTACTCAGGACAGCCGGACCTTTGGTTCTTC. Translating gives CASSYSGQPDLWFF.

V and J are TRBV3-1 (or the pseudogene TRBV3-2) and TRBJ1-4; TRBD1 might be the D (5 bases). The germline V and J ends were trimmed by 4 bases and 2 bases, with 20 bases remaining between them. Germline assignment: CDR1 LGHDT and CDR2 YNNKEL (reference sequence). The CDR3 is made up of 18 amino acids. In nucleotides, the CDR3 is TGTGCCAGCAGCCCCCCGGGACTAATTAAGGGCACTAATGAAAAACTGTTTTTT. Amino acids: CASSPPGLIKGTNEKLFF.